This TCR beta chain was sequenced in a study of blood T cell repertoires in COVID-19 (dated by TCRdb to the early 2020s). In terms of the full investigation: Samples covering the acute and convalescent phases of COVID-19 were provided by collaborators in the United States, Italy and Spain. The prospective study material was composed of cDNA or gDNA derived from T cells, B-cell-depleted T cells, or PBMCs. Deeply sampled blood TCRbeta repertoires from subjects exposed to, actively infected with, or recovered from COVID-19 were included in the dataset. A freely available public database, intended as a resource for researchers studying the immune response to SARS-CoV-2, is where the repertoires were released. Samples were obtained from the ongoing ImmuneRACE study (first 160 participants) and from 950 to 1,500 subjects provided by 6 global collaborators. Nearly every sample came with metadata listing a de-identified subject ID, COVID-19 status, age in years and sex. HLA class I and class II types, where available, came from metadata supplied by the sample provider rather than from assay-based typing. What the authors observed across the whole study: The amount of clinical and demographic metadata varied by source and participant and was provided uncurated.

TCRbeta CDR3 regions were amplified from genomic DNA by means of the immunoSEQ Assay, a bias-controlled multiplex PCR. Turning to the authors' computational methods: The number of nucleated cells in each sample was estimated by amplification of reference gene primers within the assay. To quantify the absolute abundance of each unique TCRbeta CDR3 rearrangement, sequence reads were collapsed and filtered. For each sample, productive Simpson clonality was calculated as the square root of Simpson's diversity index across productive rearrangements. Here the immuneACCESS table is served through TCRdb, limited to in-frame sequences with V and J called. Missing clones are a known gap in these copies; in checked studies unresolved V genes cover under half, and the rest lacks a known reason. V and J calls and clone size come straight from that table; D and trimming were deduced from the DNA. For this sample the table gives roughly 300,000 clones, of which 85% were detected only once. Together, the top ten hold about 2.7% of the sample.

In the prospective study, participants were about 18 to 100 years old, resided in about two dozen geographic areas of the United States, and were enrolled through a virtual design. Cohort assignment in the prospective study relied on participant-reported clinical history from a screening survey and a study questionnaire. ImmuneRACE Cohort 3 recovered participants were defined by two consecutive negative NP/OP PCR tests, healthcare professional clearance, or symptom resolution. Mobile phlebotomists in the prospective study collected whole blood, serum and a nasopharyngeal or oropharyngeal swab from every participant. Additional blood draws and questionnaires over a roughly two-month period could optionally be provided by prospective study participants. Prospective study blood samples were shipped either frozen or at room temperature before DNA extraction. Note on this clone: It has no known antigen specificity. No base qualities exist here, and no much larger clone lies one base off it.

Looking up the germline V gene (reference sequence) yields CDR1 PRHDT and CDR2 FYEKMQ. Taken from cysteine to phenylalanine, the CDR3 has 15 residues. The read is trimmed to its CDR3 DNA, 45 bases read in frame from base 1. For this chain, trimming is 5 bases at the V end and 2 bases at the J end, and the number of junction bases without a gene match is 5. The sequenced sample consisted of PBMCs or T cells enriched from blood (not recorded which). In this chain, TRBV13 is recombined with TRBJ2-3, with 9 junctional bases fitting TRBD1. The sequence was obtained from a woman in her forties or fifties who had recovered from COVID-19. The DNA sequence follows: TGTGCCAGCAGCCCTGGGACAGGGTTCACAGATACGCAGTATTTT. This gives the protein CASSPGTGFTDTQYF.